Listed below are T cell receptor beta chains from one sample, sequenced in a study of cytomegalovirus exposure and HLA in healthy donors. Sequencing used immunoSEQ multiplex PCR; TCRdb keeps in-frame clones, though not all of them. Of around 130,000 clones listed, about 78% were seen once; the top ten hold approximately 2.9%. The sequenced material came from PBMCs. The origin of the receptors is a human donor in good health. Each CDR3 is given without its conserved first and last residue. Fields, in order: V gene, J gene, CDR3 protein.

TRBV11-2	TRBJ2-1	ASRSGFLGNEQF
TRBV9	TRBJ2-3	ASSVYRDPSTDTQY
TRBV4-2	TRBJ2-5	ASSQAPGQTQY
TRBV27	TRBJ2-3	ASSLLARAATDTQY
TRBV2	TRBJ2-1	ASIEGGPFDEQF
TRBV7-9	NA	ASSSRDSSYEQY
TRBV29-1	TRBJ2-5	SVVGSKETQY
TRBV28	TRBJ2-7	ASSLSPFYEQY
TRBV5-6	TRBJ2-3	ASSSRLVTDTQY
TRBV27	TRBJ1-6	ASSLRDRGNSPLH
TRBV15	TRBJ2-1	ATSRVAPRGSYNEQF
TRBV28	TRBJ1-1	ASSPPFPGGASRNTEAF
TRBV2	TRBJ2-3	ASSEALPTSPSTDTQY
TRBV25-1	TRBJ2-5	ASSRTGATQETQY